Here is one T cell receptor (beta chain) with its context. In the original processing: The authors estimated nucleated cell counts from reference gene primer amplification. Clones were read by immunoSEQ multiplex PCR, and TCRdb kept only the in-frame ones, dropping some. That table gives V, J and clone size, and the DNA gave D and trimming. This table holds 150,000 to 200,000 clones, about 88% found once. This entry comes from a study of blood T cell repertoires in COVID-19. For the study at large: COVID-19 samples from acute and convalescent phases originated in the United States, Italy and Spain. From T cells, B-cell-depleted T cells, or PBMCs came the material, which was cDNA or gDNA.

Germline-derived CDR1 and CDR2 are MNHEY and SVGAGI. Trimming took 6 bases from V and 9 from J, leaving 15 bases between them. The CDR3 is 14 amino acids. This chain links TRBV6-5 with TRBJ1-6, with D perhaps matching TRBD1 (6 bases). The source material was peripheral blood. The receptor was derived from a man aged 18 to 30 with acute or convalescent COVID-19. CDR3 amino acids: CASRTTGWSSPLHF. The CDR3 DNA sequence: TGTGCCAGCAGGACTACAGGGTGGAGTTCACCCCTCCACTTT.